These T cell receptor beta chains were read from a single sample in a study of T cells in narcolepsy. Profiling relied on immunoSEQ multiplex PCR, and the TCRdb table lists in-frame clones only, not all of them. The table lists about 40,000 clones, 88% of them singletons. The material sequenced was CD45RA- memory CD4+ T cells from PBMCs. These receptors were obtained from a human donor with narcolepsy. Both conserved end residues are part of each CDR3. The order of the fields is clone size, D gene, V gene, J gene, CDR3 length, CDR3 DNA, CDR3 protein. D genes are given only for firm matches. Where a row states a size, it is once, few, many or the class of an expanded clone; other rows omit it.

clone_size: -; d_call: -; v_call: TRBV25-1; j_call: TRBJ1-6; cdr3_length: 14; cdr3_nt: TGTGCCAGCAGTTTCCAGGGAGGTAATTCACCCCTCCACTTT; cdr3_aa: CASSFQGGNSPLHF
clone_size: -; d_call: TRBD1; v_call: TRBV5-4; j_call: TRBJ1-1; cdr3_length: 16; cdr3_nt: TGTGCCAGCAGCTTGGCTGGACTACAGGGGGGCACTGAAGCTTTCTTT; cdr3_aa: CASSLAGLQGGTEAFF
clone_size: -; d_call: TRBD1; v_call: TRBV4-2; j_call: TRBJ1-1; cdr3_length: 15; cdr3_nt: TGTGCCAGCAGCCAAGAGACAGGGCCGGATTTCGTAGCTTTCTTT; cdr3_aa: CASSQETGPDFVAFF
clone_size: once; d_call: TRBD1; v_call: TRBV6-5; j_call: TRBJ1-2; cdr3_length: 15; cdr3_nt: TGTGCCAGCATCGGCCTTTCCGGGACAGGGCCATATTACACCTTC; cdr3_aa: CASIGLSGTGPYYTF
clone_size: -; d_call: -; v_call: TRBV7-9; j_call: TRBJ2-5; cdr3_length: 15; cdr3_nt: TGTGCCAGCAGCCATCGCAGGGATTTGGGAGAGACCCAGTACTTC; cdr3_aa: CASSHRRDLGETQYF
clone_size: -; d_call: -; v_call: TRBV9; j_call: TRBJ2-5; cdr3_length: 14; cdr3_nt: TGTGCCAGCAGCGTAGACCAGGGGGGGGAGACCCAGTACTTC; cdr3_aa: CASSVDQGGETQYF
clone_size: -; d_call: -; v_call: TRBV7-3; j_call: TRBJ2-1; cdr3_length: 16; cdr3_nt: TGTGCCAGCAGCTTAACGATGGGCCCTACGGGCAATGAGCAGTTCTTC; cdr3_aa: CASSLTMGPTGNEQFF
clone_size: -; d_call: TRBD2; v_call: TRBV10-3; j_call: TRBJ2-3; cdr3_length: 17; cdr3_nt: TGTGCCATCAGTGAGGGCCTAGCGGGGCCTTTCACAGATACGCAGTATTTT; cdr3_aa: CAISEGLAGPFTDTQYF
clone_size: -; d_call: -; v_call: TRBV19; j_call: TRBJ2-7; cdr3_length: 13; cdr3_nt: TGTGCCAGTGGGGTCATCCTCTGGGACGAGCAGTACTTC; cdr3_aa: CASGVILWDEQYF
clone_size: -; d_call: TRBD1; v_call: TRBV5-1; j_call: TRBJ1-1; cdr3_length: 15; cdr3_nt: TGCGCCAGCAGCACCTACACAGGGGCTCCGCCAAAAGCTTTCTTT; cdr3_aa: CASSTYTGAPPKAFF
clone_size: once; d_call: -; v_call: TRBV7-9; j_call: TRBJ2-5; cdr3_length: 11; cdr3_nt: TGTGCCAGCAGCGCGGAGGAGACCCAGTACTTC; cdr3_aa: CASSAEETQYF
clone_size: -; d_call: -; v_call: TRBV14; j_call: TRBJ1-1; cdr3_length: 16; cdr3_nt: TGTGCCAGCAGCCAAGAACGTACCAGGGGGAACACTGAAGCTTTCTTT; cdr3_aa: CASSQERTRGNTEAFF
clone_size: -; d_call: -; v_call: TRBV5-5; j_call: TRBJ2-3; cdr3_length: 16; cdr3_nt: TGTGCCAGCAGCTTGTCCGGGACTTCCGGCACAGATACGCAGTATTTT; cdr3_aa: CASSLSGTSGTDTQYF
clone_size: -; d_call: -; v_call: TRBV7-9; j_call: TRBJ2-3; cdr3_length: 16; cdr3_nt: TGTGCCAGCACCCCCCTCCGGGGGGCAGGGGCAGATACGCAGTATTTT; cdr3_aa: CASTPLRGAGADTQYF
clone_size: once; d_call: -; v_call: TRBV2; j_call: TRBJ1-3; cdr3_length: 12; cdr3_nt: TGTGCCAAGGGCCGCTCTGGAAACACCATATATTTT; cdr3_aa: CAKGRSGNTIYF
clone_size: -; d_call: -; v_call: TRBV6-5; j_call: TRBJ1-1; cdr3_length: 15; cdr3_nt: TGTGCCAGCAGTTCCCAGACAGGTGGGAACACTGAAGCTTTCTTT; cdr3_aa: CASSSQTGGNTEAFF
clone_size: -; d_call: -; v_call: TRBV9; j_call: TRBJ1-3; cdr3_length: 17; cdr3_nt: TGTGCCAGCAGCGTATCAACTACGGGGGGCTCAGGAAACACCATATATTTT; cdr3_aa: CASSVSTTGGSGNTIYF
clone_size: -; d_call: -; v_call: TRBV7-2; j_call: TRBJ1-6; cdr3_length: 13; cdr3_nt: TGTGCCAGCAGCGAAAATCGGAATTCACCCCTCCACTTT; cdr3_aa: CASSENRNSPLHF
clone_size: few; d_call: -; v_call: TRBV29-1; j_call: TRBJ1-1; cdr3_length: 11; cdr3_nt: TGCAGCGTTGTATTGAACACTGAAGCTTTCTTT; cdr3_aa: CSVVLNTEAFF
clone_size: -; d_call: TRBD1; v_call: TRBV18; j_call: TRBJ2-2; cdr3_length: 18; cdr3_nt: TGTGCCAGCTCAGCGATCCCAAGACAGGGGACGAACACCGGGGAGCTGTTTTTT; cdr3_aa: CASSAIPRQGTNTGELFF
clone_size: once; d_call: TRBD2; v_call: TRBV11-2; j_call: TRBJ2-3; cdr3_length: 15; cdr3_nt: TGTGCCAGCAGCCCAATGACTAGCGGCACAGATACGCAGTATTTT; cdr3_aa: CASSPMTSGTDTQYF
clone_size: -; d_call: -; v_call: TRBV2; j_call: TRBJ1-1; cdr3_length: 14; cdr3_nt: TGTGCCAGCAGACTCAGGGTGTTGAACACTGAAGCTTTCTTT; cdr3_aa: CASRLRVLNTEAFF
clone_size: -; d_call: TRBD2; v_call: TRBV2; j_call: TRBJ2-2; cdr3_length: 15; cdr3_nt: TGTGCCAGCAGTGAGGGGAGCGGGAGGACCGGGGAGCTGTTTTTT; cdr3_aa: CASSEGSGRTGELFF
clone_size: -; d_call: TRBD1; v_call: TRBV2; j_call: TRBJ1-2; cdr3_length: 13; cdr3_nt: TGTGCCAGCAGTTTGGGACAGTGGTATGGCTACACCTTC; cdr3_aa: CASSLGQWYGYTF
clone_size: -; d_call: TRBD2; v_call: TRBV5-1; j_call: TRBJ2-3; cdr3_length: 16; cdr3_nt: TGCGCCAGCAGCCTACGACTAGCGGGGGGACGAGATACGCAGTATTTT; cdr3_aa: CASSLRLAGGRDTQYF
clone_size: -; d_call: -; v_call: TRBV7-9; j_call: TRBJ1-4; cdr3_length: 15; cdr3_nt: TGTGCCAGCAGCTTTGGGGATGCAACTAATGAAAAACTGTTTTTT; cdr3_aa: CASSFGDATNEKLFF
clone_size: -; d_call: -; v_call: TRBV5-1; j_call: TRBJ2-1; cdr3_length: 15; cdr3_nt: TGCGCCAGCAGCTTGGATCCGGGATCCTACAATGAGCAGTTCTTC; cdr3_aa: CASSLDPGSYNEQFF
clone_size: -; d_call: -; v_call: TRBV7-9; j_call: TRBJ2-5; cdr3_length: 15; cdr3_nt: TGTGCCAGCAGCTCGACGGGCTCGGGCCAAGAGACCCAGTACTTC; cdr3_aa: CASSSTGSGQETQYF
clone_size: -; d_call: -; v_call: TRBV5-4; j_call: TRBJ2-7; cdr3_length: 15; cdr3_nt: TGTGCCAGCAGCTTAAATGGGGGTGGGGTCGGCGAGCAGTACTTC; cdr3_aa: CASSLNGGGVGEQYF